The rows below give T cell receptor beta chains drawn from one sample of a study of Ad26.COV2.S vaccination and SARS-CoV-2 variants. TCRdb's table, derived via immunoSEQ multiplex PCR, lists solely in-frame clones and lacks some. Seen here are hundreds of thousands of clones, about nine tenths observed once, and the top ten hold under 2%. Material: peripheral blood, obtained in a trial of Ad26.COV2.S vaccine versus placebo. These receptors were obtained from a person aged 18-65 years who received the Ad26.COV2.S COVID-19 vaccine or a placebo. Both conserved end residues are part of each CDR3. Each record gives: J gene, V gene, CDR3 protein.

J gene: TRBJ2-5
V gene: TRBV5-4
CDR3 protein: CASSARTSLEETQYF

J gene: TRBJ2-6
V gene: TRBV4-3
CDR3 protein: CASSHRDFLAGANVLTF

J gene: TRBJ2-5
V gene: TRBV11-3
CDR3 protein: CASSSGLTGQETQYF

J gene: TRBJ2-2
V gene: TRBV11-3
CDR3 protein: CASSQGPSGRELFF

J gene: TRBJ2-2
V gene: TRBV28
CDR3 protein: CASNPLRGRSTGELFF

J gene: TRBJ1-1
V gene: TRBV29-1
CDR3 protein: CSVEQGTATEAFF

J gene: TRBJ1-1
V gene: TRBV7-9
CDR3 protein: CASSFLQQGSTEAFF

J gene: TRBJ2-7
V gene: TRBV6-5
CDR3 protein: CASSPPGQVWQYF

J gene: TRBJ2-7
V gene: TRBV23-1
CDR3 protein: CASRSPGLSGGIYEQYF

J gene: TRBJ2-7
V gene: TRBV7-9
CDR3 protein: CASSLGQYEQYF

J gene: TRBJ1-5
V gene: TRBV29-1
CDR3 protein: CSVGTGGSNQPQHF

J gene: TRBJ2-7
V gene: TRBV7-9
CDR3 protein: CASSPLAGEGEQYF

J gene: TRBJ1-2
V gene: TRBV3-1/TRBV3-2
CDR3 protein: CASSRTAQANYGYTF

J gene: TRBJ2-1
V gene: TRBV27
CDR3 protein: CASSSGLAYNEQFF

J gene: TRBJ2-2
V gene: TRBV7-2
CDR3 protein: CASSHGLEANTGELFF

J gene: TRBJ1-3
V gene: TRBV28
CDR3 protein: CASDDRSISGNTIYF

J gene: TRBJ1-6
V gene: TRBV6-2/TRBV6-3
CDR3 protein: CASSYRQNYNSPLHF

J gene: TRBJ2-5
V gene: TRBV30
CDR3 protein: CAWSPGEGKTQYF

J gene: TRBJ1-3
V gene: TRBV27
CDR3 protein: CASSPPFGNTIYF

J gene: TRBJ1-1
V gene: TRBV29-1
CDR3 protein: CSESPSNTEAFF

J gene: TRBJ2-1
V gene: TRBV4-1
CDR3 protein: CASSQQGGNEQFF

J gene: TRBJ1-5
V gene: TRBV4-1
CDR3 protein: CASSPYSRGDQPQHF

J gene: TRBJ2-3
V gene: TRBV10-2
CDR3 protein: CASSPGEVDTQYF

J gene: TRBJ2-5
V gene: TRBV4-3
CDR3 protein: CASSQDLDRGEETQYF

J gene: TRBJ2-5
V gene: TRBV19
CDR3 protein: CASNTGGTGRETQYF

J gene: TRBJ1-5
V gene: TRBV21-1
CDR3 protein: CASRKHYPNRGHQPQHF

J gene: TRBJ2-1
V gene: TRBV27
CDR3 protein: CASTVGLAGGREQFF

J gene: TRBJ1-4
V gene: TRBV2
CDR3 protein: CATGRSKGEKLFF

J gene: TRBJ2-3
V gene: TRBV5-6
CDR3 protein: CASSALSGGRDTQYF

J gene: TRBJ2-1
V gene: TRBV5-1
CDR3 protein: CASSSRAENNEQFF

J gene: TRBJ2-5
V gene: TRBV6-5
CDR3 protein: CASTPPAQTQYF

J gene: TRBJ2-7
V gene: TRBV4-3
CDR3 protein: CASSQILHGSYEQYF

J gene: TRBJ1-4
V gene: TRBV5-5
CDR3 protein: CASRGVRKIEKLFF

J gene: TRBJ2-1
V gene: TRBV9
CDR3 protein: CASSVPPIREQFF

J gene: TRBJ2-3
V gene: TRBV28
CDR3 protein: CASSLWIGGDSATQYF

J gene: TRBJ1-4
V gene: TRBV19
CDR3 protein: CASSISTGRVTPTSNEKLFF

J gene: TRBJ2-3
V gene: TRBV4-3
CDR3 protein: CASSQEGADTQYF

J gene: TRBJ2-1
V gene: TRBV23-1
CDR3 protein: CASSQSNWTGKNEQFF

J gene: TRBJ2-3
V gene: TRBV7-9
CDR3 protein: CASSLGGGDTDTQYF

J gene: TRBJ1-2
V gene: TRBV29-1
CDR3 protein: CSVEDLGTAYGYTF

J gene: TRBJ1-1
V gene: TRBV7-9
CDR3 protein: CASSFRTGRNTEAFF

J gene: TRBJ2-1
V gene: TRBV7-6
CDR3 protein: CASSTHRRRGPYNEQFF

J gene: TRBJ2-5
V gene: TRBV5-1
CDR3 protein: CASSLPGGVETQYF

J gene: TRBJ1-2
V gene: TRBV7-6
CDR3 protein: CASSYTSVGYGYTF

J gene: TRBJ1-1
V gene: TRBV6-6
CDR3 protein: CASSYSVGKNTEAFF

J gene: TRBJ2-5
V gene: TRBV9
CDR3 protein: CASSVRGKLAETQYF

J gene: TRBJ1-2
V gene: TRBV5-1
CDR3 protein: CASSLQGSNYGYTF

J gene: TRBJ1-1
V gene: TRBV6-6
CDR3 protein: CATGQDRVEAFF

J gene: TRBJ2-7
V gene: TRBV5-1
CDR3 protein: CASSFRAGGYEQYF

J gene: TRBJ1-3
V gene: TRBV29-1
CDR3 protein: CSVEGVGRESGNTIYF

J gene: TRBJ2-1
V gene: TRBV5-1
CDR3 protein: CASGRTGYNEQFF

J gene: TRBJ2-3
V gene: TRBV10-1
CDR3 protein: CASRTSGTDTQYF

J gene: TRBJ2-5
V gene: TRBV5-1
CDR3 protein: CASSLNLGGGHQETQYF

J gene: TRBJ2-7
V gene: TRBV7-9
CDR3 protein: CASSLSSGYEQYF

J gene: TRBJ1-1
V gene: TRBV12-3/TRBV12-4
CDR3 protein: CASSLLGFEAFF

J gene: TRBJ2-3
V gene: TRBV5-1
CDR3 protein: CASSLPGQGKDTQYF

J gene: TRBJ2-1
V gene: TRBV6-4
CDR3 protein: CASSYQGEGYNEQFF

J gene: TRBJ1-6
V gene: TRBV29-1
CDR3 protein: CSVVTENSPLHF

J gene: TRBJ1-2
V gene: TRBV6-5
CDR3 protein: CASSYAGSHTF